One TCR beta chain is described in this entry. What it binds is unknown. V was shortened by 0 bases and J by 7 bases, with 9 bases between the two germline ends. This CDR3 region has 13 residues. Germline V gene lookup returns CDR1 SGHDT and CDR2 YYEEEE. These data are taken from a study of response to subunit inactivated influenza vaccine. Broader study findings: The study's authors posited that every seasonal influenza vaccination enlists few new T cells.

TCRdb redid the calling of the RT-PCR reads with MiXCR, one entry per CDR3 protein. The sample lists around 250,000 distinct CDR3 sequences; more than 10% were seen once. Sample: non-naive T cells sorted from PBMCs, taken 14 to 15 days before vaccination. The TCR sequence derives from a middle-aged man who received an inactivated influenza vaccine. This sequence joins TRBV5-6 and TRBJ2-3; D uncertain. The CDR3: CASSLDTDHTQYF. For the CDR3, the DNA is TGTGCCAGCAGCTTGGATACGGACCATACGCAGTATTTT.